The T cell receptor beta chain under discussion was sequenced for a study of blood T cell repertoires in COVID-19. The overall study: Nucleic acid was either cDNA or gDNA, and it came from T cells, B-cell-depleted T cells, or PBMCs.

Germline-derived CDR1 and CDR2 are SNHLY and FYNNEI. Trimming removed 7 bases at V and 8 bases at J, with 14 bases between. This CDR3 comprises 12 residues. Per the study methods: From reference gene primer amplification, estimates of nucleated cell counts were derived. Here immunoSEQ multiplex PCR was the method, and the copy in TCRdb shows in-frame clones only, minus some. V, J and clone size are those of that table, while D and trimming were read from the DNA. This sample has approximately 100,000 clones; approximately 91% occur once, and the top ten carry 5.5% to 8%. The origin of this receptor is a woman in her sixties or seventies with acute or convalescent COVID-19. The chain links TRBV2 to TRBJ1-1, with D perhaps TRBD1 (6 bases). Material: peripheral blood. The DNA for the CDR3 is TGTGCCAGCACATTGGACCAGGGGGAAGCTTTCTTT. Its protein product is CASTLDQGEAFF.